This TCR beta chain was obtained from a study of T cells in tuberculosis. This sample's time point: new active TB diagnosis, blood taken before or within 7 days of starting treatment. The germline CDR1 and CDR2 sequences are SGHDN and FVKESK. This CDR3 has 15 amino acids. Trimming removed 2 bases at V and 1 base at J, with 9 bases between. Repertoires were generated with immunoSEQ multiplex PCR, while TCRdb's copy carries only in-frame clones and drops some. This sample has 30,000 to 35,000 clones, with about 90% found just once. This TCR derives from an adult with tuberculosis. Some clones in this sample may be carry-over from other donors' samples. This chain connects TRBV14 to TRBJ2-4, with D unresolved. The sequenced sample was PBMCs, obtained at tuberculosis diagnosis. CDR3: CASSQSDSAKNIQYF. Here the CDR3 DNA reads TGTGCCAGCAGCCAATCGGATAGCGCCAAAAACATTCAGTACTTC.